The rows below give T cell receptor beta chains drawn from one sample of a study of T cells in Graves' hyperthyroidism and ophthalmopathy. TCRdb called the multiplex PCR reads again in MiXCR, with one record for every CDR3 protein. The table includes more than 300,000 distinct CDR3 sequences, around 13% detected once. The sample taken for sequencing was blood. The receptors stem from a woman in her 30s with Graves' ophthalmopathy. Both conserved end residues are part of each CDR3. Fields, in order: J gene, clone size, D gene, V gene, CDR3 DNA, CDR3 protein. The D gene is left open where the match is weak. A row's size may be missing; if present it is once, few, many or a size class.

J: TRBJ1-1; size: many; D: .; V: TRBV4-2; DNA: TGTGCCAGTGGTACTATGAACACTGAAGCTTTCTTT; CDR3: CASGTMNTEAFF
J: TRBJ2-5; size: few; D: .; V: TRBV4-1; DNA: TGCGCCAGCAGCCAGATAGGGGTTGGTGTGGCTATAGAGACCCAGTACTTC; CDR3: CASSQIGVGVAIETQYF
J: TRBJ2-5; size: .; D: .; V: TRBV12-3/TRBV12-4; DNA: TGTGCCAGCAGTTATCCGGGGCCCCAAGAGACCCAGTACTTC; CDR3: CASSYPGPQETQYF
J: TRBJ1-2; size: .; D: .; V: TRBV5-5; DNA: TGTGCCAGCAGCTTGGCGGGGAGCGGCTATGGCTACACCTTC; CDR3: CASSLAGSGYGYTF
J: TRBJ2-1; size: few; D: TRBD2; V: TRBV7-9; DNA: TGTGCCAGCAGCTTAGCCCTAGCGGGGGCCTACAATGAGCAGTTCTTC; CDR3: CASSLALAGAYNEQFF
J: TRBJ1-2; size: many; D: TRBD1; V: TRBV3-1; DNA: TGTGCCAGCAGCGGGACAGGGCGGGGAGGCTACACCTTC; CDR3: CASSGTGRGGYTF
J: TRBJ2-5; size: many; D: TRBD1; V: TRBV20-1; DNA: TGCAGTGCTAGAGATGGGACAGGGGGCATGAAGACCCAGTACTTC; CDR3: CSARDGTGGMKTQYF
J: TRBJ1-2; size: many; D: .; V: TRBV7-9; DNA: TGTGCCAGCAGCCCGCCAAGTCGGTATGGCTACACCTTC; CDR3: CASSPPSRYGYTF
J: TRBJ2-1; size: many; D: TRBD1; V: TRBV7-2; DNA: TGTGCCAGCAGCTTATCCCCGACAGGGGGGGGTGAGCAGTTCTTC; CDR3: CASSLSPTGGGEQFF
J: TRBJ2-5; size: few; D: .; V: TRBV10-3; DNA: TGTGCCATCAGTGAGTCGTCACGGCCCCGGGAAGCCCAGTACTTC; CDR3: CAISESSRPREAQYF
J: TRBJ2-7; size: many; D: .; V: TRBV11-2; DNA: TGTGCCAGCAGCTTACTGGACCACATTTACGAGCAGTACTTC; CDR3: CASSLLDHIYEQYF
J: TRBJ1-1; size: many; D: .; V: TRBV30; DNA: TGTGCCTGGAGTGTTGGGCAGGGGAACACTGAAGCTTTCTTT; CDR3: CAWSVGQGNTEAFF
J: TRBJ2-4; size: many; D: .; V: TRBV20-1; DNA: TGCAGTGCCAAATACAGAAAAAACATTCAGTACTTC; CDR3: CSAKYRKNIQYF
J: TRBJ2-2; size: few; D: TRBD1; V: TRBV20-1; DNA: TGCAGTGCTAGGGACCCAGGGGGCGCGAGTCTGTTTTTT; CDR3: CSARDPGGASLFF
J: TRBJ2-7; size: many; D: .; V: TRBV20-1; DNA: TGCAGTGCTAGAGATCCCGGAGGCCCCGGTCCCAGCTCCTACGAGCAGTACTTC; CDR3: CSARDPGGPGPSSYEQYF
J: TRBJ2-1; size: .; D: TRBD2; V: TRBV20-1; DNA: TGCAGTGCTAGTGGCGGGGGGGCAAATGAGCAGTTCTTC; CDR3: CSASGGGANEQFF
J: TRBJ2-2; size: once; D: .; V: TRBV2; DNA: TGTGCCGGCAGTGAATTTGGTGGGGGGCGTAGGACCGGGGAGCTGTTTTTT; CDR3: CAGSEFGGGRRTGELFF
J: TRBJ2-7; size: many; D: TRBD1; V: TRBV7-2; DNA: TGTGCCAGCAGTGACCGGGACAGGGTCTCCTACGAGCAGTACTTC; CDR3: CASSDRDRVSYEQYF
J: TRBJ2-1; size: many; D: TRBD1; V: TRBV11-2; DNA: TGTGCCAGCAGCTTGACAGGGTTTGAGCAGTTCTTC; CDR3: CASSLTGFEQFF
J: TRBJ1-6; size: many; D: .; V: TRBV11-2; DNA: TGTGCCAGCAGCTTAGGTGCCACGGGGAATTCACCCCTCCACTTT; CDR3: CASSLGATGNSPLHF
J: TRBJ1-2; size: many; D: .; V: TRBV7-8; DNA: TGTGCCAGCAGCCCCAGGGCCCGGGGGAACTATGGCTACACCTTC; CDR3: CASSPRARGNYGYTF
J: TRBJ2-5; size: .; D: .; V: TRBV5-1; DNA: TGCGCCAGCAGTTCCCGGACTGTGAGGGATTCCCAGTACTTC; CDR3: CASSSRTVRDSQYF
J: TRBJ1-5; size: many; D: .; V: TRBV11-2; DNA: TGTGCCAGCAGCTTAGAAGGACGGCAGCCCCAGCATTTT; CDR3: CASSLEGRQPQHF
J: TRBJ2-1; size: few; D: TRBD1; V: TRBV15; DNA: TGTGCCACCAGCAGAGATAGGGGGCAGGGAGAGCAGTTCTTC; CDR3: CATSRDRGQGEQFF
J: TRBJ1-2; size: many; D: TRBD1; V: TRBV27; DNA: TGTGCCAGCAGTCCCGCGCCCACAGGGGTTCGTGGCTACACCTTC; CDR3: CASSPAPTGVRGYTF
J: TRBJ2-5; size: few; D: .; V: TRBV7-2; DNA: TGTGCCAGCAGCTTAGCGGGGGTTAGTGAGACCCAGTACTTC; CDR3: CASSLAGVSETQYF
J: TRBJ1-5; size: .; D: .; V: TRBV4-3; DNA: TGCGCCAGCAGCCCCACCGGGGGAGGGCAGAGCAATCAGCCCCAGCATTTT; CDR3: CASSPTGGGQSNQPQHF
J: TRBJ1-2; size: few; D: TRBD1; V: TRBV5-5; DNA: TGTGCCAGCAGCGTGGGACAGGGTTTTGATGGCTACACCTTC; CDR3: CASSVGQGFDGYTF
J: TRBJ2-5; size: many; D: TRBD2; V: TRBV7-9; DNA: TGTGCCAGCAGCTCGGGGGGGCCCCAAGAGACCCAGTACTTC; CDR3: CASSSGGPQETQYF
J: TRBJ2-1; size: many; D: TRBD1; V: TRBV6-1; DNA: TGTGCCAGCAGACCACCGGGACAGGGTTACAATGAGCAGTTCTTC; CDR3: CASRPPGQGYNEQFF
J: TRBJ2-2; size: many; D: .; V: TRBV5-6; DNA: TGTGCCAGCAGCTTGAGCCCATGGCACCCGAACACCGGGGAGCTGTTTTTT; CDR3: CASSLSPWHPNTGELFF
J: TRBJ2-2; size: few; D: TRBD1; V: TRBV28; DNA: TGTGCCAGCATCGACCGGGACAGGGGGCGCGGGGAGCTGTTTTTT; CDR3: CASIDRDRGRGELFF
J: TRBJ2-2; size: many; D: .; V: TRBV29-1; DNA: TGCAGCGTTGAAGACGGATTAGGTCGCGTCACCGGGGAGCTGTTTTTT; CDR3: CSVEDGLGRVTGELFF
J: TRBJ2-5; size: many; D: .; V: TRBV5-8; DNA: TGTGCCAGCAGCCAGCCTACAGGGAGGCAAGAGACCCAGTACTTC; CDR3: CASSQPTGRQETQYF
J: TRBJ2-5; size: many; D: .; V: TRBV6-1; DNA: TGTGCCAGCACCAAGGGGGGGCAAGAGACCCAGTACTTC; CDR3: CASTKGGQETQYF
J: TRBJ1-5; size: many; D: TRBD1; V: TRBV30; DNA: TGTGCCTGGAGCTACACAGGGGGCCGAAATCAGCCCCAGCATTTT; CDR3: CAWSYTGGRNQPQHF
J: TRBJ1-5; size: many; D: .; V: TRBV30; DNA: TGTGCCTGGAGTGTATTGGGGGCGACGGGTCAGCCCCAGCATTTT; CDR3: CAWSVLGATGQPQHF
J: TRBJ2-3; size: many; D: .; V: TRBV18; DNA: TGTGCCAGCTCACCGGCAAGCTTATACAGCACAGATACGCAGTATTTT; CDR3: CASSPASLYSTDTQYF
J: TRBJ2-5; size: many; D: TRBD2; V: TRBV29-1; DNA: TGCAGCGTTGAAGGGAATCCTAGCGGGAACACTCAAGAGACCCAGTACTTC; CDR3: CSVEGNPSGNTQETQYF
J: TRBJ2-7; size: many; D: TRBD1; V: TRBV28; DNA: TGTGCCAGCAGTGCCGGGACAGTCTTCTCCTACGAGCAGTACTTC; CDR3: CASSAGTVFSYEQYF
J: TRBJ2-3; size: many; D: TRBD2; V: TRBV12-3/TRBV12-4; DNA: TGTGCCAGCAGTTTAAAGGGTAGCGGGGGTAGCACAGATACGCAGTATTTT; CDR3: CASSLKGSGGSTDTQYF